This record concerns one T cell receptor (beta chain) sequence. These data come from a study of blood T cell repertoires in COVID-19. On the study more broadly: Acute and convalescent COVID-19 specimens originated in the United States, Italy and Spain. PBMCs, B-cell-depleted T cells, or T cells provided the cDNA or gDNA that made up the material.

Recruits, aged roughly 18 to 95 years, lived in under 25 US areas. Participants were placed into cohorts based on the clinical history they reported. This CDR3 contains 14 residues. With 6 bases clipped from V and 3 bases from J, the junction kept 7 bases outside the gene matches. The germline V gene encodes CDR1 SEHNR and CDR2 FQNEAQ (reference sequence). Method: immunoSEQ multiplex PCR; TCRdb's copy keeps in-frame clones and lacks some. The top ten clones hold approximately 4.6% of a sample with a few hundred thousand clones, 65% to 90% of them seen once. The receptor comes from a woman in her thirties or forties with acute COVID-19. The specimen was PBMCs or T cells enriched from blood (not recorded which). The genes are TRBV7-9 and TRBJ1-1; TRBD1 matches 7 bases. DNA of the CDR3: TGTGCCAGCAGACGACAGGGATTGGACACTGAAGCTTTCTTT. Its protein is CASRRQGLDTEAFF.